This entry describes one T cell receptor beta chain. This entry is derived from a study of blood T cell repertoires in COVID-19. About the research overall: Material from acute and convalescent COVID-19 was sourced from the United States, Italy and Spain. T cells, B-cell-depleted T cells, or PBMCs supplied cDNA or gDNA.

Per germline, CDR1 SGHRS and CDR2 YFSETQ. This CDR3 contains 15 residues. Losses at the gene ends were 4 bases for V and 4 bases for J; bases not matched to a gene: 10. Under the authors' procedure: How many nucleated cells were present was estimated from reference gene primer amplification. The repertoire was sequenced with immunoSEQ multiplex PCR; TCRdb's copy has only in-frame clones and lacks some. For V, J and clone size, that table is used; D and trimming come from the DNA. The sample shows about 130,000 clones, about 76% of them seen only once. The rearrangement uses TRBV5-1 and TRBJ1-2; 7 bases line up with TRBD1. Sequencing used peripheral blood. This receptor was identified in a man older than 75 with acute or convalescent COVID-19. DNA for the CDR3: TGCGCCAGCAGCCCGAACTCCGGGACAGCCTATGGCTACACCTTC. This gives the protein CASSPNSGTAYGYTF.